This TCR beta chain was identified during a study of early T cells in non-severe SARS-CoV-2 infection. This CDR3 has 15 amino acids. Germline V CDR1 and CDR2: SGHDT, YYEEEE. Trimming pared 4 bases from V and 0 bases from J, leaving 11 bases between. Via MiXCR, TCRdb re-called the 5' RACE reads, giving one row per CDR3 protein. Seen here are around 37,000 distinct CDR3 sequences, about 10% observed once, and the top ten hold over 10%. This clonotype has at least ten counts. The TCR comes from an adult who was a healthcare worker with PCR-confirmed SARS-CoV-2 infection or an uninfected control (not recorded which). The source material was whole blood. J is TRBJ1-3 and V is TRBV5-6, with a possible D match to TRBD1 (6 bases). In DNA form, the CDR3 reads TGTGCCAGCAGCCACAGGGTTAGCTCTGGAAACACCATATATTTT. Translated: CASSHRVSSGNTIYF.